This T cell receptor (beta chain) comes out of a study of CD4 T cells in relation to SARS-CoV-2 and coronaviruses. CD4+ T cells from unexposed donors were obtained before the COVID-19 pandemic (2011-2018). Isolation of CD4+ T cells took place after nine to ten days in culture. The table lists this clone with a few counts. Its target is unknown. The CDR3 totals 14 residues. V was clipped by 9 bases and J by 8 bases; unmatched bases: 12. Germline V gene sequence: CDR1 SGHNT, CDR2 YYREEE (reference sequence). Study results and limitations: Compared with monoreactive clones, crossreactive clones showed significantly weaker SARS-CoV-2 expansion. The cross-reactivity analysis covered only spike protein, not other viral proteins.

Method: immunoSEQ multiplex PCR; TCRdb's copy keeps in-frame clones and lacks some. The sample holds 25,000 to 35,000 clones, about three quarters seen once. This rearrangement joins TRBV5-4 to TRBJ2-1; 9 bases align to TRBD1. This TCR came from a human donor in good health. Sequences were obtained from CD4+ T cells from PBMCs, cultured in vitro. The CDR3: CATKPDRGRDEQFF. CDR3 DNA: TGTGCCACCAAACCTGACAGGGGGAGGGATGAGCAGTTCTTC.